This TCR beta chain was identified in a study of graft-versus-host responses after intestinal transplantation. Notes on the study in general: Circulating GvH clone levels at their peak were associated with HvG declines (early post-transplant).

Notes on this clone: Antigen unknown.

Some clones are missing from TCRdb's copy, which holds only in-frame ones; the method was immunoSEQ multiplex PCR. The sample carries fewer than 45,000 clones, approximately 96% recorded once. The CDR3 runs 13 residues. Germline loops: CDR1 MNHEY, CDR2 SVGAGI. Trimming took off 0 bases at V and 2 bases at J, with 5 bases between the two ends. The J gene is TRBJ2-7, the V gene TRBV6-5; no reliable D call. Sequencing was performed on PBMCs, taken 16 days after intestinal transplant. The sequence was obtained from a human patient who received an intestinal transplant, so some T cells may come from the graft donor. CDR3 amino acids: CASSYSVTYEQYF. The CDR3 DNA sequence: TGTGCCAGCAGTTACTCGGTCACCTACGAGCAGTACTTC.